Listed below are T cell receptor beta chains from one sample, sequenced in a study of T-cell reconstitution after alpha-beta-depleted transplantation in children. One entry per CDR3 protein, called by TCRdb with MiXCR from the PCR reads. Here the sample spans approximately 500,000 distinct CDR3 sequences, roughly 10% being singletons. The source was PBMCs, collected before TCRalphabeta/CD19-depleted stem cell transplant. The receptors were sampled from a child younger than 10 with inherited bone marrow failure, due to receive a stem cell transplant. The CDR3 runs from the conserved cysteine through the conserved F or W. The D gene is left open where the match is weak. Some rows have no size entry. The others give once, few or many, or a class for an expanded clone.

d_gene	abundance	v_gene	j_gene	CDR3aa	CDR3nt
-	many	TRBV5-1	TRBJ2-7	CASSNYPGEQYF	TGCGCCAGCAGCAATTATCCCGGAGAGCAGTACTTC
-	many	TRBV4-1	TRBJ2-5	CASSQDTQTQYF	TGCGCCAGCAGCCAAGATACACAGACCCAGTACTTC
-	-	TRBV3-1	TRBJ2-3	CASSQEAVNTDTQYF	TGTGCCAGCAGCCAAGAGGCAGTGAACACAGATACGCAGTATTTT
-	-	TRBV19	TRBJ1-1	CASSIVGYEWNTEAFF	TGTGCCAGTAGTATAGTCGGGTATGAGTGGAACACTGAAGCTTTCTTT
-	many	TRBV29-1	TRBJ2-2	CSVEWGGELFF	TGCAGCGTTGAATGGGGCGGGGAGCTGTTTTTT
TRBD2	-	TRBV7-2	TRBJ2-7	CASSLGSGSTYEQYF	TGTGCCAGCAGCTTAGGTAGCGGGTCGACCTACGAGCAGTACTTC
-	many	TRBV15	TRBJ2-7	CATSIGASAPSYEQYF	TGTGCCACCAGCATTGGGGCTAGCGCCCCCTCCTACGAGCAGTACTTC
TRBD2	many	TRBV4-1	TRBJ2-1	CASSQGTSGNYNEQFF	TGCGCCAGCAGCCAAGGGACTAGCGGGAACTACAATGAGCAGTTCTTC
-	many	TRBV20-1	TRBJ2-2	CSAGWRGLHTGELFF	TGCAGTGCTGGATGGAGGGGCCTACACACCGGGGAGCTGTTTTTT
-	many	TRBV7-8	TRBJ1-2	CASSLGLGRIRPANYGYTF	TGTGCCAGCAGCTTAGGTCTGGGCAGGATAAGACCAGCTAACTATGGCTACACCTTC
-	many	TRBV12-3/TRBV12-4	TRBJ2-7	CASSFGLYEQYF	TGTGCCAGCAGTTTTGGCCTCTACGAGCAGTACTTC
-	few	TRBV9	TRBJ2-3	CASSVGRRGRTDTQYF	TGTGCCAGCAGCGTAGGAAGGCGGGGGCGCACAGATACGCAGTATTTT
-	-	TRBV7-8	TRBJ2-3	CASSLNSRDTQYF	TGTGCCAGCAGCTTGAACTCAAGAGATACGCAGTATTTT
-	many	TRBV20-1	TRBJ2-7	CSARAGSSYEQYF	TGCAGTGCTAGAGCGGGATCCTCCTACGAGCAGTACTTC
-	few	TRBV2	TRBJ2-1	CASSVPYDSGHNEQFF	TGTGCCAGCAGTGTCCCCTATGATTCGGGGCACAATGAGCAGTTCTTC
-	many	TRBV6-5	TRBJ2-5	CASSSGGVGTQYF	TGTGCCAGCAGTTCGGGGGGCGTTGGGACCCAGTACTTC
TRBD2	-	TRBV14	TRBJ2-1	CASSQDHWGRDSYNEQFF	TGTGCCAGCAGCCAAGATCATTGGGGGAGGGACTCCTACAATGAGCAGTTCTTC
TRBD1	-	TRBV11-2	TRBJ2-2	CASSHRGGPGELFF	TGTGCCAGCAGCCACCGAGGGGGCCCCGGGGAGCTGTTTTTT
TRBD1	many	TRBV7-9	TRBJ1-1	CASSFGTGDGGTEAFF	TGTGCCAGCAGCTTCGGGACAGGGGACGGCGGGACTGAAGCTTTCTTT
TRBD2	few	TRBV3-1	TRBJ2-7	CASSQDSGRGNEQYF	TGTGCCAGCAGCCAAGATTCCGGGAGGGGGAACGAGCAGTACTTC
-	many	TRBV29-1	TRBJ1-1	CSVDSPNTEAFF	TGCAGCGTTGACAGCCCGAACACTGAAGCTTTCTTT
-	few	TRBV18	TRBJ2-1	CASSPVNRWGSVMYNEQFF	TGTGCCAGCTCACCAGTTAACAGGTGGGGTTCGGTAATGTACAATGAGCAGTTCTTC
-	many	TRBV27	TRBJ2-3	CASSGGTTDTQYF	TGTGCCAGCAGTGGGGGGACCACAGATACGCAGTATTTT
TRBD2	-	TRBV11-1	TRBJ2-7	CASSTKPGTSGSPHYEQYF	TGTGCCAGCAGCACCAAGCCGGGGACTAGCGGGAGCCCACATTACGAGCAGTACTTC
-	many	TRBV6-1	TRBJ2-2	CASKWQGGSGELFF	TGTGCCAGCAAATGGCAGGGTGGATCCGGGGAGCTGTTTTTT
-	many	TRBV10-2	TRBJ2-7	CASRHDHSYEQYF	TGCGCCAGCAGACACGACCACTCCTACGAGCAGTACTTC
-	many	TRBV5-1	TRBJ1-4	CASSLGSGVTEKLFF	TGCGCCAGCAGCTTGGGGTCCGGGGTTACTGAAAAACTGTTTTTT
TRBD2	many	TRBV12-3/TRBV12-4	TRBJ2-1	CASSLVAGTSYNEQFF	TGTGCCAGCAGTTTGGTAGCGGGCACCTCCTACAATGAGCAGTTCTTC
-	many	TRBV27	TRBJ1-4	CASSLFIKQPPTNEKLFF	TGTGCCAGCAGTTTATTTATTAAACAACCTCCAACTAATGAAAAACTGTTTTTT
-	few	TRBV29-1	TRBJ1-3	CSVGGPAGNTIYF	TGCAGCGTTGGGGGGCCCGCTGGAAACACCATATATTTT
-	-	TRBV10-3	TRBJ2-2	CAIGSFETNTGELFF	TGTGCCATCGGGTCCTTCGAAACGAACACCGGGGAGCTGTTTTTT
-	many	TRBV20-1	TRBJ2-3	CSARDRILSTDTQYF	TGCAGTGCTAGAGATCGAATACTGAGCACAGATACGCAGTATTTT
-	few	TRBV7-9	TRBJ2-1	CASSLLGVDLDEQFF	TGTGCCAGCAGCTTGCTCGGCGTGGACTTGGATGAGCAGTTCTTC
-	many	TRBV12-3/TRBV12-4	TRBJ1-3	CAGVGGHSGNTIYF	TGTGCCGGTGTAGGGGGTCACTCTGGAAACACCATATATTTT
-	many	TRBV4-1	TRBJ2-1	CASSQWRKSSYNEQFF	TGCGCCAGCAGCCAATGGCGAAAGTCCTCCTACAATGAGCAGTTCTTC
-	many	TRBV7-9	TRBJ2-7	CASSFSGESEQYF	TGTGCCAGCAGCTTCTCAGGGGAAAGCGAGCAGTACTTC
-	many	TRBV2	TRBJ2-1	CASSPGLASYYNEQFF	TGTGCCAGCAGCCCAGGTTTGGCGTCGTACTACAATGAGCAGTTCTTC
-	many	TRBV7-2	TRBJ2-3	CASSPGAGSTDTQYF	TGTGCCAGCAGCCCCGGGGCGGGAAGCACAGATACGCAGTATTTT
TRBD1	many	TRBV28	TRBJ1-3	CASSLWGQYSGNTIYF	TGTGCCAGCAGTTTATGGGGACAGTACTCTGGAAACACCATATATTTT
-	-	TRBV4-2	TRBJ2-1	CASSQDLGTEMIQFF	TGTGCCAGCAGCCAAGATTTGGGGACGGAGATGATACAGTTCTTC
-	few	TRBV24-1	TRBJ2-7	CATSEQGEQYF	TGTGCCACCAGTGAGCAGGGCGAGCAGTACTTC
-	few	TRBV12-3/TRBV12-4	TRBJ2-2	CASRDRTTLAGELFF	TGTGCCAGCAGGGATAGGACTACCCTCGCCGGGGAGCTGTTTTTT
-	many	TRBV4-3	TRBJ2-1	CASSHQTTRPNNEQFF	TGCGCCAGCAGCCACCAGACTACCCGGCCCAACAATGAGCAGTTCTTC
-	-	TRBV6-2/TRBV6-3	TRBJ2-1	CASSYGGHNEQFF	TGTGCCAGCAGTTACGGAGGGCACAATGAGCAGTTCTTC
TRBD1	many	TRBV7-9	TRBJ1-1	CASSRTGGRGDTEAFF	TGTGCCAGCAGCCGGACAGGGGGCCGGGGGGACACTGAAGCTTTCTTT
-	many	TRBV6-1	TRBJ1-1	CASSPLENTEAFF	TGTGCCAGCAGTCCTCTAGAGAACACTGAAGCTTTCTTT